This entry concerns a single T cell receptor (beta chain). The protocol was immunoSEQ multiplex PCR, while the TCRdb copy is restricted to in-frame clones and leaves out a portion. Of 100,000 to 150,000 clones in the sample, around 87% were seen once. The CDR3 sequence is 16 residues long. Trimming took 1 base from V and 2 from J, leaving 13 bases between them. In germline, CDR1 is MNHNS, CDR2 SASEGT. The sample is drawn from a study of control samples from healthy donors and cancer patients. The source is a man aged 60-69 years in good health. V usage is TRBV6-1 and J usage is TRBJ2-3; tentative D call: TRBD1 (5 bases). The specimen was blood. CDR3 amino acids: CASSEGGYWNTDTQYF. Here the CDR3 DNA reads TGTGCCAGCAGTGAAGGGGGCTACTGGAACACAGATACGCAGTATTTT.